This T cell receptor (beta chain) was profiled in a study of blood T cells in healthy people across ages. For the second PCR, which ran for about 7 to 11 cycles, a sample-barcoded 5' primer and a J-beta primer mix were used. TCRdb passed the 5' RACE reads through MiXCR, listing each CDR3 protein once. The sample lists 700,000 to 850,000 distinct CDR3 sequences, roughly 34% seen once, with 10% to 15% in the top ten. The ends lost 2 bases at V and 7 bases at J; junction bases unmatched: 7. Per germline, CDR1 DFQATT and CDR2 SNEGSKA (reference sequence). The CDR3 sequence is 14 residues long. The chain couples TRBV20-1 to TRBJ2-3; 9 bases map to TRBD2. This clonotype originated in a man younger than 35 in good health. The sample was blood. This CDR3 reads CSARPTSGGYTQYF. CDR3 bases: TGCAGTGCTAGACCGACTAGCGGCGGATATACGCAGTATTTT.